This T cell receptor beta chain was profiled in a study of shared clonotypes between healthy human individuals (TCRdb year 2020). In terms of the full investigation: The cohort comprised a couple of women and three men aged 18 to 49 years. To estimate repertoire size and how much clonotype sharing occurs between individuals, the study deeply sequenced the blood TCR repertoires of 4 to 6 healthy adults. To increase sequencing depth and limit assay-specific biases, TCR repertoire library preparation and sequencing were carried out by different laboratories using diverse techniques. For each donor, CD4 naive and CD4 memory were each given three plates, CD8 naive was given two plates, and CD8 memory was given one plate. Each donor's leukapheresis produced roughly between roughly 0.85 and 9.5 billion PBMCs. The study at large found these results: Based on pairwise subsampling, the degree of clonotype sharing among donors was expected to be affected by sequencing depth. Estimated clonotype richness was generally larger for naive than for memory subsets. Even with the large sequencing depth, rarefaction of the sorted-subset datasets indicated that sequencing was incomplete. Sampling was limited to blood, and TCR repertoires in tissue likely differ from TCR repertoires in blood. The small number of donors limited the genetic and exposure-history diversity represented. Higher generation probabilities were observed for clonotypes shared by all four sorted-subset donors than for non-shared clonotypes. Sharing across several donors was observed for approximately 5% of naive CD4, 3% to 3.5% of naive CD8, 2% to 2.5% of memory CD4, and around 0.42% of memory CD8 clonotypes.

For the CD8 naive samples, CD45RO-negative cells were positively selected for CCR7, yielding a CD45RA+CCR7+ population from which TemRA cells were excluded. Donors were healthy HIV-negative adults with no recently reported acute infections or vaccinations. All donors were Caucasian adults living in Nashville, Tennessee, USA. Blood was obtained by leukapheresis, after which PBMCs were separated by Ficoll-Histopaque density gradient centrifugation and cryopreserved in liquid nitrogen vapor phase. Analytical flow cytometry was used to check the purity and quantity of each magnetically sorted T cell population. Genomic DNA was isolated from each sorted fraction and quantified by UV absorbance on a Nanodrop 2000c. Worth noting for this clone: Its antigen has not been determined. The record has no base qualities; no much larger clone is one base away.

TCR CDR3 regions were amplified from genomic DNA by multiplex PCR using the deep immunoSEQ assay. Extracted genomic DNA from each cell subset was spread evenly across all wells of several immunoSEQ 96-well plates, with each plate serving as a replicate. Each replicate PCR for sorted subsets received about 180 ng genomic DNA, equal to about 30,000 T cell genomes. Purified libraries were quantified with a Qubit 3.0 fluorometer, sized on a Bioanalyzer 2100, and re-quantified with the KAPA Library Quantification kit. Each immunoSEQ 96-well plate was sequenced on its own single-read 150-cycle Illumina NextSeq 550 flow cell. In the source study's methods: Because only junctional sequences without quality scores were contained in the immunoSEQ output, filtering matching that applied to full-length reads could not be performed. To assign V/J genes and CDR3, sequences were annotated against IMGT germline references using PyIR, a Python wrapper for IgBLAST v1.9. Reads were filtered out if the reads had weak V/J assignments (E-value above 1e-6), no CDR3, stop codons, out-of-frame junctions, or ambiguous translated residues. V3J clonotypes were defined as sequences sharing an identical inferred V gene, J gene, and CDR3 amino acid sequence. Percentage overlap between repertoires was computed as shared unique clonotypes divided by the size of the smaller repertoire. Richness of each repertoire was evaluated using RTK rarefaction, the Chao1 estimator, and Recon v2.1 estimates of unobserved clonotypes. For all TCRbeta clonotypes obtained by the gDNA method from several donors, generation probabilities were computed with OLGA. TCRdb took this table from immuneACCESS and kept in-frame rearrangements with V and J called. Such tables lack part of the clones; where checked against another copy, unresolved V genes explain under half of the gap, and the rest is unexplained. D and trimming were read from the DNA, whereas the V and J calls and clone size are those reported in that table. This sample gives 750,000 to 1,000,000 clones in total; around 93% of them show up just once. The ten top clones hold around 24% of the sample.

V is cut by 5 bases and J by 0 bases, and the space between the germline ends is 13 bases. From the cysteine up to the phenylalanine, the CDR3 has a length of 15 residues. Only the CDR3 part of the read is kept: 45 bases, read in frame from the first base. The germline V gene (reference sequence) gives CDR1 as MNHEY and CDR2 as SMNVEV. Sequencing was carried out using naive CD8+ T cells sorted from blood. The sample's cell subset or site label, decoded: CD45RA+CCR7+. This TCR came from a man in his thirties or forties in good health. The rearranged chain carries TRBV27 and TRBJ1-1; the D gene is possibly TRBD1, with 5 bases matching. CDR3 protein: CASSQGTPMNTEAFF. The DNA reads as follows: TGTGCCAGCAGTCAAGGGACCCCTATGAACACTGAAGCTTTCTTT.